The present T cell receptor beta chain was sequenced within a study of blood T cell repertoires in COVID-19. In terms of age and location, participants ranged from roughly 18 to 95 years and lived in around 22 US areas. Researchers sorted participants into cohorts using their self-reported clinical history. The CDR3 contains 13 residues. Germline V gene sequence: CDR1 MNHEY, CDR2 SMNVEV (reference sequence). V dropped 6 bases and J dropped 0 bases, with 8 bases sitting between them. Produced via immunoSEQ multiplex PCR; TCRdb's table is partial and in-frame only. The table has under 300,000 clones, 90% to 95% seen once; the top ten hold 1.9%.

The sample consisted of PBMCs or T cells enriched from blood (not recorded which). V and J are TRBV27 and TRBJ1-2; D remains ambiguous. The TCR comes from a woman aged 18-35 years who had recovered from COVID-19. CDR3 in amino acids: CASSPRANYGYTF. Here the CDR3 DNA reads TGTGCCAGCAGCCCCCGAGCTAACTATGGCTACACCTTC.